Listed here is a single T cell receptor beta chain. Its antigen is currently unknown. These data come from a study of shared clonotypes between healthy human individuals. Study-level points and caveats: Clonotype sharing across donors was expected to vary with sequencing depth.

Measured with immunoSEQ multiplex PCR; TCRdb has only the in-frame clones, and not every one. Of about 2.4 million clones in the sample, more than 80% were seen once. The V and J ends lost 3 bases and 1 base respectively, with 14 bases between them. CDR1 and CDR2 from the germline V gene are SGHNT and YYREEE (reference sequence). CDR3 length equals 17 residues. The J gene is TRBJ2-6, the V gene TRBV5-4, with D possibly matching TRBD1 (5 bases). The receptor was derived from a man between 18 and 35 years old in good health. Input material: naive CD4+ T cells sorted from blood. Subset here: CD45RA+ positively selected. DNA for the CDR3: TGTGCCAGCAGCTCCCAACATCCAGGGTCTGGGGCCAACGTCCTGACTTTC. Residues: CASSSQHPGSGANVLTF.